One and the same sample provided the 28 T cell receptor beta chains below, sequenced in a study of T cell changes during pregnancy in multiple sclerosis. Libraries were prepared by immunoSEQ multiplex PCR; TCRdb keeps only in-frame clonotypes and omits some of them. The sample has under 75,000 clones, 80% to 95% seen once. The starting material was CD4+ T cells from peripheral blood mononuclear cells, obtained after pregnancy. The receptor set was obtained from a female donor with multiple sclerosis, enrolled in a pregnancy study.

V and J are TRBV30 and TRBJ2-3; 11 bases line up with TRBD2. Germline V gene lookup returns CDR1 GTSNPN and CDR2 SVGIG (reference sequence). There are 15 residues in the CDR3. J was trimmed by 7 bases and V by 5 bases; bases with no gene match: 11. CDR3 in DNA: TGTGCCTGGTCCCCACTAGCGGGAGCGAAAAATACGCAGTATTTT. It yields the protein CAWSPLAGAKNTQYF.

CDR3 nucleotide sequence: TGTGCCAGCAGTGACCCGACATCACATAGCAATCAGCCCCAGCATTTT. This sequence encodes CASSDPTSHSNQPQHF. This chain uses TRBV6-1 with TRBJ1-5, with unresolved D. Germline CDR1 is MNHNS and CDR2 is SASEGT. CDR3 length: 16 amino acids. V gave up 3 bases and J gave up 0 bases, with 12 bases separating them.

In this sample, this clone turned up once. CDR3 residues: CASSYRRSSYEQYF. The CDR3 nucleotides read TGCGCCAGCAGTTACAGGAGAAGCTCCTACGAGCAGTACTTC. J is TRBJ2-7 and V is TRBV5-1; a possible D gene is TRBD1 (5 bases). The CDR3 length is 14 residues. V was pared by 5 bases and J by 0 bases, with 12 bases between. Germline lookup yields CDR1 SGHRS and CDR2 YFSETQ.

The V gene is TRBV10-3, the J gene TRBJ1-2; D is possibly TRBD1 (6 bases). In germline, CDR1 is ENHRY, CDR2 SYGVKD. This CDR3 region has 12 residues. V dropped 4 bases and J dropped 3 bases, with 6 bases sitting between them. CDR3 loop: CAISGQDYGYTF. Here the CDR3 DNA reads TGTGCCATCAGTGGACAGGACTATGGCTACACCTTC.

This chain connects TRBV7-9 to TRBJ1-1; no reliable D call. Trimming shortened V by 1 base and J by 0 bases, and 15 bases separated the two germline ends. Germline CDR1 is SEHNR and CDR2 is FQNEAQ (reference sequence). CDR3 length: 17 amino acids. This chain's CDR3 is CASSLGASGGVNTEAFF. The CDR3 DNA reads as TGTGCCAGCAGCTTAGGGGCTTCAGGAGGAGTGAACACTGAAGCTTTCTTT.

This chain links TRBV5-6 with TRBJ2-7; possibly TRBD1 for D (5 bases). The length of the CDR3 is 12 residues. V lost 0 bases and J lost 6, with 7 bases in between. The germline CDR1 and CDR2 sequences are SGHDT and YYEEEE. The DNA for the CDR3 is TGTGCCAGCAGCTTGGTACAGGCCGAGCAGTACTTC. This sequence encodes CASSLVQAEQYF.

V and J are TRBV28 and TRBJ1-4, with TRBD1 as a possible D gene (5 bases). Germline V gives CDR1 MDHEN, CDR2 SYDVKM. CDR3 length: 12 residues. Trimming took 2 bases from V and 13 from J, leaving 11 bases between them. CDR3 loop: CASSLGGGRLFF. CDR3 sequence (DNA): TGTGCCAGCAGTTTAGGGGGGGGGAGACTGTTTTTT.

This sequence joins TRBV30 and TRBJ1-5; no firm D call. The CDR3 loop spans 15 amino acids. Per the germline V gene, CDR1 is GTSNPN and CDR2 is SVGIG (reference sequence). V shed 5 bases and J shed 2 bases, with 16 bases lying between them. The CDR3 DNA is TGTGCCTGGTCTGAGACTCTCGGAGGCAATCAGCCCCAGCATTTT. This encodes CAWSETLGGNQPQHF.

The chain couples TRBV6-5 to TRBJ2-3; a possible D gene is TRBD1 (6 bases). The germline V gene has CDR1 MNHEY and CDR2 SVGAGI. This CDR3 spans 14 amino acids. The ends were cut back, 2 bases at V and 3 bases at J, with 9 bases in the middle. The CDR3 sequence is CASSYNRATDTQYF. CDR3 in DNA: TGTGCCAGCAGTTACAACAGGGCTACAGATACGCAGTATTTT.

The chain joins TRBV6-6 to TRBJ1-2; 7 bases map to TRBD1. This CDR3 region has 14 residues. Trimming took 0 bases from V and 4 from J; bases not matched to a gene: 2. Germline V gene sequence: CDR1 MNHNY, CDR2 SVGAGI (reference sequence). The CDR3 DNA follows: TGTGCCAGCAGTTACTCGACAGGGCCCTATGGCTACACCTTC. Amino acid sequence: CASSYSTGPYGYTF.

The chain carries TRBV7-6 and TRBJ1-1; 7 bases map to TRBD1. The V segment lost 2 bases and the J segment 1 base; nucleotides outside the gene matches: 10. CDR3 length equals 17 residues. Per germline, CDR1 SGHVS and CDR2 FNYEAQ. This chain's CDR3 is CASSLLEGAYGNTEAFF. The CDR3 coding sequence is TGTGCCAGCAGCTTACTCGAGGGGGCGTATGGGAACACTGAAGCTTTCTTT.

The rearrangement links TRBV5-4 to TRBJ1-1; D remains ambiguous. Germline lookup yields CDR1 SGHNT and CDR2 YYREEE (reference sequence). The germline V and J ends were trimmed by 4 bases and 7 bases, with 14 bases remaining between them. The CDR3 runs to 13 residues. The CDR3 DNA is TGTGCCAGCAGCAGGGAGGGTAAATTTGAAGCTTTCTTT. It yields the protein CASSREGKFEAFF.

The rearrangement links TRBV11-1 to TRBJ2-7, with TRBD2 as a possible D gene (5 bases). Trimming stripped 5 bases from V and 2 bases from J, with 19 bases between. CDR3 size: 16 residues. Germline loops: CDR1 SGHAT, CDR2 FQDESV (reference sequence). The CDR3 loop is CASSVNPGVTAYEQYF. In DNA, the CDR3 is TGTGCCAGCAGCGTAAATCCCGGGGTCACCGCCTACGAGCAGTACTTC.

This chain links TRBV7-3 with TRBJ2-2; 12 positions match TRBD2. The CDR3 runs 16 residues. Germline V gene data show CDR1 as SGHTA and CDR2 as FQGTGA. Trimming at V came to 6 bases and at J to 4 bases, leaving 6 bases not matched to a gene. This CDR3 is CASSNGLAGPTGELFF. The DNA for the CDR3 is TGTGCCAGCAGTAATGGACTAGCGGGACCCACCGGGGAGCTGTTTTTT.

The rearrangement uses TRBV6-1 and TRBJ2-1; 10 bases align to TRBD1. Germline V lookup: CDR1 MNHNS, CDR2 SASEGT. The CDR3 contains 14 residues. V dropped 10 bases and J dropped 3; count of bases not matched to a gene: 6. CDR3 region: CAIDRGQGYNEQFF. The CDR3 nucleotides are TGTGCCATTGACAGGGGGCAGGGCTACAATGAGCAGTTCTTC.

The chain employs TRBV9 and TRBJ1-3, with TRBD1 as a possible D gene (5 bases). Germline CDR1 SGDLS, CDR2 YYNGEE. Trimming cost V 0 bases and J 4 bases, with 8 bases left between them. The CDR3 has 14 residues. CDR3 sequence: CASSVARVGNTIYF. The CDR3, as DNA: TGTGCCAGCAGCGTAGCCAGGGTCGGAAACACCATATATTTT.

In DNA form, the CDR3 reads TGTGCCAGCAGTTTACTAGCGGGCACAGATACGCAGTATTTT. Translated, it gives CASSLLAGTDTQYF. This chain uses TRBV27 with TRBJ2-3; 7 nucleotides line up with TRBD2. Germline V gene sequence: CDR1 MNHEY, CDR2 SMNVEV (reference sequence). After removal of 2 bases from V and 1 base from J, the junction contained 0 bases not matched to a gene. The CDR3 is made up of 14 amino acids.

The CDR3 nucleotides are TGTGCCAGCAGCTTAGATTGGGGGGATCCCCTCCACTTT. Its translation is CASSLDWGDPLHF. The genes are TRBV7-3 and TRBJ1-6; TRBD1 is a possible D gene (5 bases). The germline V and J ends were trimmed by 2 bases and 13 bases, with 12 bases remaining between them. The CDR3 runs 13 residues. Per germline, CDR1 SGHTA and CDR2 FQGTGA.

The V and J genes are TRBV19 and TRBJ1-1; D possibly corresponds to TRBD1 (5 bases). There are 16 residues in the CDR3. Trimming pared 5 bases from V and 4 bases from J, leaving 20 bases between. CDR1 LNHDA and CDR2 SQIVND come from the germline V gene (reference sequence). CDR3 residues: CASSALRGGRATEAFF. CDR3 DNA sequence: TGTGCCAGTAGTGCCCTCCGGGGGGGGAGGGCCACTGAAGCTTTCTTT. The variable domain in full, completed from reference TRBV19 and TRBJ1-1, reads DGGITQSPKYLFRKEGQNVTLSCEQNLNHDAMYWYRQDPGQGLRLIYYSQIVNDFQKGDIAEGYSVSREKKESFPLTVTSAQKNPTAFYLCASSALRGGRATEAFFGQGTRLTVV.

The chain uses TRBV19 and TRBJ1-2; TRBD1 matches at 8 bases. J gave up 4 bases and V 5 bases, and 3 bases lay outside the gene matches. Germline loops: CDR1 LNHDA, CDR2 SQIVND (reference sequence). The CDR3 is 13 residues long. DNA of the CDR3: TGTGCCAGTAGTGCAGACAGGGGCTATGGCTACACCTTC. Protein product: CASSADRGYGYTF.

The CDR3 sequence is CASSISPGGLLYEQYF. CDR3 sequence (DNA): TGTGCCAGTAGTATCTCCCCGGGGGGACTGCTCTACGAGCAGTACTTC. The V call is TRBV19, the J call TRBJ2-7; TRBD2 agrees at 7 bases. The CDR3 sequence is 16 residues long. Germline lookup yields CDR1 LNHDA and CDR2 SQIVND (reference sequence). V was clipped by 3 bases and J by 3 bases; unmatched bases: 11.

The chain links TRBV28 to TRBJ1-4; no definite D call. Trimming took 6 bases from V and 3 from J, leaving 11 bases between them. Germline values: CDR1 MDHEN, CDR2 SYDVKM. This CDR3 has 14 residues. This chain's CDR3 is CASSHVEPNEKLFF. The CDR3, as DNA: TGTGCCAGCAGCCATGTAGAGCCTAATGAAAAACTGTTTTTT. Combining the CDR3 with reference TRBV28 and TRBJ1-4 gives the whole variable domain DVKVTQSSRYLVKRTGEKVFLECVQDMDHENMFWYRQDPGLGLRLIYFSYDVKMKEKGDIPEGYSVSREKKERFSLILESASTNQTSMYLCASSHVEPNEKLFFGSGTQLSVL.

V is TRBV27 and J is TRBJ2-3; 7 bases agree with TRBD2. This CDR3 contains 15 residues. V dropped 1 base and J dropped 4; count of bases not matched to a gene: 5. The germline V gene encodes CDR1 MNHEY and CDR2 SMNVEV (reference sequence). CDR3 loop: CASSLWRGGADTQYF. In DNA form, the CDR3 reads TGTGCCAGCAGTTTATGGCGGGGAGGGGCAGATACGCAGTATTTT.

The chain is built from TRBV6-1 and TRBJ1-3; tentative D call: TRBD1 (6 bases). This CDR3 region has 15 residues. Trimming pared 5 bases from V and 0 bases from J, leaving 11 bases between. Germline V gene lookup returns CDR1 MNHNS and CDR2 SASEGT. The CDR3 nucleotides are TGTGCCAGCAGTCTACAGGGCAGCTCTGGAAACACCATATATTTT. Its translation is CASSLQGSSGNTIYF.

The CDR3 reads CASSVNREDYEQYF. CDR3 nucleotides: TGTGCCAGCAGTGTGAACAGAGAAGACTACGAGCAGTACTTC. The genes are TRBV6-1 and TRBJ2-7; D is uncertain. This CDR3 contains 14 residues. V lost 4 bases and J 3 bases, leaving 13 bases between the germline ends. Germline loops: CDR1 MNHNS, CDR2 SASEGT.

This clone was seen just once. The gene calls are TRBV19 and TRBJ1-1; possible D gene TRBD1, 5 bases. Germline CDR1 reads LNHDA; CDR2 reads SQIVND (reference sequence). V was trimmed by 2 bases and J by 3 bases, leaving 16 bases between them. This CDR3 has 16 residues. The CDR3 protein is CASSIQGSLAYTEAFF. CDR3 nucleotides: TGTGCCAGTAGTATACAGGGCTCCCTGGCGTACACTGAAGCTTTCTTT.

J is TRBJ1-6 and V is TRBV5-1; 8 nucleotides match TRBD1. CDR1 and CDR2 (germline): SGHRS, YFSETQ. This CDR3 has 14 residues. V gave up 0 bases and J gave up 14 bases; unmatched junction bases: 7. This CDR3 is CASSLEGQALSLHF. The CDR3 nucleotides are TGCGCCAGCAGCTTGGAGGGACAGGCTCTTTCCCTCCACTTT.

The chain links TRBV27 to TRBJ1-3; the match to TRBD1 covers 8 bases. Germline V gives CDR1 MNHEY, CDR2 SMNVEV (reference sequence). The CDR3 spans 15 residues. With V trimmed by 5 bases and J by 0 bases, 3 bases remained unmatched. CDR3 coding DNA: TGTGCCAGCAGTAGTCAGGGGGCCTCTGGAAACACCATATATTTT. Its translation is CASSSQGASGNTIYF.